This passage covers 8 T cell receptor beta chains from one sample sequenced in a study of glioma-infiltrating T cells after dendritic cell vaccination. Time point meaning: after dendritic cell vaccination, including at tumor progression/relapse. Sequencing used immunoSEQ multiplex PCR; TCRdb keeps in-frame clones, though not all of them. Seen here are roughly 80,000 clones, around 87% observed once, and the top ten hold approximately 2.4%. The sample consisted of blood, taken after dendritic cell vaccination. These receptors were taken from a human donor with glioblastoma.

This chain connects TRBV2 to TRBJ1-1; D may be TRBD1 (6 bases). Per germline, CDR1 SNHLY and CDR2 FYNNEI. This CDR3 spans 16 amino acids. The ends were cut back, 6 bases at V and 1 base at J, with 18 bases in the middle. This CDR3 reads CASRLRQDIPNTEAFF. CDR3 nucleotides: TGTGCCAGCAGGCTCAGACAGGACATACCGAACACTGAAGCTTTCTTT.

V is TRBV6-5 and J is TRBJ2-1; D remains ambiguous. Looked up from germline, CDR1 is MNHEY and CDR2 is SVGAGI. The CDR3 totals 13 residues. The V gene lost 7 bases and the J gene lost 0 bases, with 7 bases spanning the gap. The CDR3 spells CASTTSSYNEQFF. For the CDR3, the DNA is TGTGCCAGCACCACGAGCTCCTACAATGAGCAGTTCTTC.

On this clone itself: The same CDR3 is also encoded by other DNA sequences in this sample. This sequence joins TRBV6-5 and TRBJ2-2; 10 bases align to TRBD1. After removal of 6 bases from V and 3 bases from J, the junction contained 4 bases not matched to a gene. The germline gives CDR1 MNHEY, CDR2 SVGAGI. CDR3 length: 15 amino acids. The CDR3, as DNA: TGTGCCAGCAGGACCGGGACAGGGGACACCGGGGAGCTGTTTTTT. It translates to CASRTGTGDTGELFF.

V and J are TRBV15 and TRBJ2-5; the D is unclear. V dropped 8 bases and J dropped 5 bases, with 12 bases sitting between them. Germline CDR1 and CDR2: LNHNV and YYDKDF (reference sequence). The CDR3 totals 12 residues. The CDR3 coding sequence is TGTGCCACCGGCTACAGCCGGGAGACCCAGTACTTC. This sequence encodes CATGYSRETQYF.

CDR3 sequence reads: CASSGRGGNTEAFF. For the CDR3, the DNA is TGTGCCAGCAGCGGCAGGGGCGGGAACACTGAAGCTTTCTTT. The chain is built from TRBV5-4 and TRBJ1-1; the D gene is possibly TRBD1 (6 bases). CDR3 size: 14 residues. The ends were cut back, 4 bases at V and 1 base at J, with 11 bases in the middle. Germline values: CDR1 SGHNT, CDR2 YYREEE (reference sequence).

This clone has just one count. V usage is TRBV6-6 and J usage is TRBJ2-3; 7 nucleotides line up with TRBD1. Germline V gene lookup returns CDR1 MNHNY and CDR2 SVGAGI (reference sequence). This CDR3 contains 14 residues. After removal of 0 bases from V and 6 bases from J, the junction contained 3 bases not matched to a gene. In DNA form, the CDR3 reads TGTGCCAGCAGTTACTCGACAGGGCGGGATACGCAGTATTTT. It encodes CASSYSTGRDTQYF.

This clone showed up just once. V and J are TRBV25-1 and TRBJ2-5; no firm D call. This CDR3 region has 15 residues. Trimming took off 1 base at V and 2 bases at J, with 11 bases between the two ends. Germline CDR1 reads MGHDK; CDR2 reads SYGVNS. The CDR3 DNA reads TGTGCCAGCAGTGAATGGAGTGGAATTCAAGAGACCCAGTACTTC. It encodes CASSEWSGIQETQYF. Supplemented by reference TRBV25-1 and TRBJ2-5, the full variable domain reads EADIYQTPRYLVIGTGKKITLECSQTMGHDKMYWYQQDPGMELHLIHYSYGVNSTEKGDLSSESTVSRIRTEHFPLTLESARPSHTSQYLCASSEWSGIQETQYFGPGTRLLVL.

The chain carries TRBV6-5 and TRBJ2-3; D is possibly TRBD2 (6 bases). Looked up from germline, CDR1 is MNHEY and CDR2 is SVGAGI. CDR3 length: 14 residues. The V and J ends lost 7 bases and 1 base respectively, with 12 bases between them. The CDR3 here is CASTWGLGTDTQYF. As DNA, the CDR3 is TGTGCCAGCACGTGGGGACTTGGCACAGATACGCAGTATTTT.